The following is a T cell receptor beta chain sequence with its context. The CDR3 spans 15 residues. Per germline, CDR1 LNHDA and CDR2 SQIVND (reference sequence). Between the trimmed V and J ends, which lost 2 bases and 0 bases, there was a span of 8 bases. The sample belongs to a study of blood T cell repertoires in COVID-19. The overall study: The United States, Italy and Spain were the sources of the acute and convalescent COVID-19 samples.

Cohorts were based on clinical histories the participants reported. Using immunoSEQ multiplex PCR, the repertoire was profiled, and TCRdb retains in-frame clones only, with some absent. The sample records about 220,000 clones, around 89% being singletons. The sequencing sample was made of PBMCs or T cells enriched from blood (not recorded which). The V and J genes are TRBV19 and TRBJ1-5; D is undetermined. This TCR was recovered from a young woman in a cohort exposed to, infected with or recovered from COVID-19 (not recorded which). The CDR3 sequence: CASSIFESSNQPQHF. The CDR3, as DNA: TGTGCCAGTAGTATATTTGAGAGTAGCAATCAGCCCCAGCATTTT.